The 31 T cell receptor beta chains reported below all come from one sample, sequenced in a study of shared clonotypes between healthy human individuals. Sequencing was performed with immunoSEQ multiplex PCR; in TCRdb, only in-frame clones are kept and a portion is missing. Here the sample spans about 2.2 million clones, around 93% being singletons. CD8 cells regarded as naive lacked CD45RO, were positively chosen for CCR7, and omitted terminally differentiated effector memory CD45RA+ cells. Sequencing was carried out using naive CD8+ T cells from PBMCs. The receptors come from a man between 18 and 35 years old in good health. Some clones in this sample may be carry-over from other donors' samples.

V is TRBV27 and J is TRBJ1-3; D may be TRBD1 (5 bases). The germline CDR1 and CDR2 sequences are MNHEY and SMNVEV (reference sequence). The V end was cut by 6 bases, the J end by 1 base, with 13 bases between. This CDR3 has 15 amino acids. As DNA, the CDR3 is TGTGCCAGCAGGCGGGACGGCCCATCTGGAAACACCATATATTTT. Translating gives CASRRDGPSGNTIYF.

This clone was seen a single time. The same CDR3 can be traced to other DNA sequences in this sample. The V call is TRBV7-3, the J call TRBJ2-2; D call uncertain. CDR1 and CDR2 (germline): SGHTA, FQGTGA. The CDR3 sequence is 14 residues long. V was pared by 2 bases and J by 2 bases, with 6 bases between. The CDR3 DNA reads TGTGCCAGCAGCTTACTGGGTAACACCGGGGAGCTGTTTTTT. Amino acids: CASSLLGNTGELFF.

The gene calls are TRBV10-2 and TRBJ2-3; the match to TRBD2 covers 9 bases. The V gene end was trimmed by 0 bases and the J gene end by 2 bases; junction bases not matched to a gene: 6. The CDR3 runs to 17 residues. The germline gives CDR1 WSHSY, CDR2 SAAADI. The CDR3, as DNA: TGCGCCAGCAGTGAGTCTCGGCTAGCGGGGTTCACAGATACGCAGTATTTT. Translated, it gives CASSESRLAGFTDTQYF.

The rearrangement joins TRBV4-1 to TRBJ1-1; possible D gene TRBD1, 6 bases. The CDR3 has 18 amino acids. V gave up 3 bases and J gave up 0 bases, with 20 bases separating them. From germline, CDR1 is MGHRA and CDR2 YSYEKL. CDR3: CASSQAGRGAPMNTEAFF. The DNA for the CDR3 is TGCGCCAGCAGCCAGGCAGGCCGGGGGGCACCCATGAACACTGAAGCTTTCTTT.

The chain has TRBV7-6 and TRBJ2-1; a weak D match, TRBD2 (6 bases). CDR1 and CDR2 from the germline V gene are SGHVS and FNYEAQ. Trimming left V 5 bases short and J 1 base short, with 15 bases between. The CDR3 spans 16 residues. The CDR3 DNA sequence: TGTGCCAGCAGCCCGCGGGGCGCGAGTTCCTACAATGAGCAGTTCTTC. This encodes CASSPRGASSYNEQFF. Full variable domain (outside the CDR3, taken from reference TRBV7-6 and TRBJ2-1): GAGVSQSPRYKVTKRGQDVALRCDPISGHVSLYWYRQALGQGPEFLTYFNYEAQQDKSGLPNDRFSAERPEGSISTLTIQRTEQRDSAMYRCASSPRGASSYNEQFFGPGTRLTVL.

This clone has just one count. The CDR3 nucleotides read TGTGCCAGCAGTTGGGGGGACCCGGCACCCCTCCACTTT. The encoded protein is CASSWGDPAPLHF. The V and J genes are TRBV6-5 and TRBJ1-6; possible D gene TRBD1, 5 bases. Germline loops: CDR1 MNHEY, CDR2 SVGAGI. The V end lost 4 bases, the J end lost 11 bases, and 12 bases lay between the germline ends. This CDR3 is 13 amino acids long.

This clone was seen only once. Being one base from a much bigger clone, this may be a read error. This chain links TRBV6-5 with TRBJ2-3; TRBD1 aligns across 7 bases. Germline assignment: CDR1 MNHEY and CDR2 SVGAGI. There are 15 residues in the CDR3. With V trimmed by 5 bases and J by 0 bases, 5 bases remained unmatched. CDR3 sequence: CASSPGTASTDTQYF. CDR3 DNA: TGTGCCAGCAGTCCCGGGACAGCTAGCACAGATACGCAGTATTTT.

The V call is TRBV11-2, the J call TRBJ2-7; 8 bases map to TRBD2. Trimming cost V 4 bases and J 2 bases; bases outside gene matches: 7. The length of the CDR3 is 15 residues. The germline CDR1 and CDR2 sequences are SGHAT and FQNNGV. The CDR3 DNA is TGTGCCAGCAGCTCCCGCGGGGGGTCAACCTACGAGCAGTACTTC. Translated, it gives CASSSRGGSTYEQYF.

The chain employs TRBV13 and TRBJ1-1; D perhaps matches TRBD1 (6 bases). V lost 3 bases and J 1 base, leaving 12 bases between the germline ends. Per germline, CDR1 PRHDT and CDR2 FYEKMQ (reference sequence). CDR3 size: 15 residues. The CDR3 reads CASSFWGQGNTEAFF. The CDR3 DNA reads as TGTGCCAGCAGCTTTTGGGGGCAAGGGAACACTGAAGCTTTCTTT.

The rearrangement links TRBV11-2 to TRBJ2-1; 7 bases map to TRBD2. V lost 6 bases and J lost 0; bases outside the gene matches: 11. Germline V gene lookup returns CDR1 SGHAT and CDR2 FQNNGV. The CDR3 sequence is 17 residues long. The CDR3 nucleotides read TGTGCCAGCAGTCTTGTTCCCGGCGGGAGCTCCTACAATGAGCAGTTCTTC. Protein: CASSLVPGGSSYNEQFF.

In this sample, this clone turned up once. The chain links TRBV5-4 to TRBJ1-2; the D gene is possibly TRBD1 (5 bases). Germline V lookup: CDR1 SGHNT, CDR2 YYREEE (reference sequence). Trimming shortened V by 4 bases and J by 1 base, and 11 bases separated the two germline ends. There are 14 residues in the CDR3. CDR3 DNA: TGTGCCAGCAGCCCACGGGGCTTTAACTATGGCTACACCTTC. This gives the protein CASSPRGFNYGYTF.

The genes are TRBV5-6 and TRBJ1-2, with D perhaps TRBD1 (5 bases). Trimming stripped 0 bases from V and 8 bases from J, with 14 bases between. Germline CDR1 SGHDT, CDR2 YYEEEE. The CDR3 runs 14 residues. Here the CDR3 reads CASSLGAGSQGYTF. DNA of the CDR3: TGTGCCAGCAGCTTGGGCGCAGGGAGTCAGGGCTACACCTTC.

V and J are TRBV28 and TRBJ1-2; D remains ambiguous. Per the germline V gene, CDR1 is MDHEN and CDR2 is SYDVKM. Trimming pared 8 bases from V and 4 bases from J, leaving 5 bases between. The CDR3 is 10 amino acids. In DNA, the CDR3 is TGTGCCAGCTTGGGCTATGGCTACACCTTC. Amino acid sequence: CASLGYGYTF.

This chain uses TRBV7-8 with TRBJ2-7, with D unclear. The length of the CDR3 is 16 residues. The V end was cut by 1 base, the J end by 0 bases, with 13 bases between. Germline CDR1 SGHVS, CDR2 FQNEAQ. The CDR3, as DNA: TGTGCCAGCAGCTTAGGAGTTGTTTTACGCTCCTACGAGCAGTACTTC. Translation gives CASSLGVVLRSYEQYF.

J is TRBJ2-7 and V is TRBV4-1; 7 bases agree with TRBD2. With V trimmed by 1 base and J by 10 bases, 13 bases remained unmatched. CDR1 and CDR2 (germline): MGHRA, YSYEKL. The CDR3 covers 15 residues. The CDR3 coding sequence is TGCGCCAGCAGCCAAGGGGTAGGGTTCCGGGGGGAACAGTACTTC. Protein product: CASSQGVGFRGEQYF.

The chain links TRBV9 to TRBJ1-4; D is unresolved. Germline assignment: CDR1 SGDLS and CDR2 YYNGEE. The germline V and J ends were trimmed by 0 bases and 3 bases, with 9 bases remaining between them. The CDR3 spans 15 residues. This chain's CDR3 is CASSVGWRANEKLFF. CDR3 nucleotides: TGTGCCAGCAGCGTAGGGTGGCGGGCTAATGAAAAACTGTTTTTT.

The chain carries TRBV19 and TRBJ1-2, with 7 bases aligning to TRBD1. Losses at the gene ends were 4 bases for V and 6 bases for J; bases not matched to a gene: 11. The CDR3 consists of 15 residues. CDR1 and CDR2 from the germline V gene are LNHDA and SQIVND (reference sequence). CDR3 sequence reads: CASSTYSEGAHGYTF. CDR3 sequence (DNA): TGTGCCAGTAGTACCTACTCGGAGGGGGCGCATGGCTACACCTTC.

The V gene is TRBV2, the J gene TRBJ2-1; 13 nucleotides agree with TRBD2. The CDR3 consists of 18 residues. Trimming removed 5 bases from V and 9 bases from J; junction bases left unmatched: 16. Germline values: CDR1 SNHLY, CDR2 FYNNEI. This chain's CDR3 is CASSTRTSGRVDLGEQFF. CDR3 coding DNA: TGTGCCAGCAGTACACGGACTAGCGGGAGAGTTGATTTAGGTGAGCAGTTCTTC.

The chain combines TRBV15 with TRBJ1-2; the D gene is possibly TRBD1 (5 bases). The V gene lost 7 bases and the J gene lost 8 bases, with 26 bases spanning the gap. The germline CDR1 and CDR2 sequences are LNHNV and YYDKDF (reference sequence). The length of the CDR3 is 16 residues. CDR3 nucleotides: TGTGCCACCAACCCGGGGGGGGACGGAGAGGGTTGGGGCTACACCTTC. Protein sequence: CATNPGGDGEGWGYTF.

The rearrangement joins TRBV6-1 to TRBJ2-1, with D possibly matching TRBD2 (6 bases). The germline CDR1 and CDR2 sequences are MNHNS and SASEGT. Trimming shortened V by 2 bases and J by 5 bases, and 16 bases separated the two germline ends. This CDR3 spans 16 amino acids. The CDR3 sequence is CASSEKRRGANNEQFF. The CDR3 bases are TGTGCCAGCAGTGAAAAGCGGCGCGGGGCTAACAATGAGCAGTTCTTC.

The chain recombines TRBV6-1 with TRBJ1-1; D remains unclear. V lost 0 bases, J lost 0 bases, and 11 bases lay in between. Germline-derived CDR1 and CDR2 are MNHNS and SASEGT. CDR3 length equals 16 residues. CDR3 sequence reads: CASSEAPGSLNTEAFF. Here the CDR3 DNA reads TGTGCCAGCAGTGAAGCGCCGGGCTCGTTGAACACTGAAGCTTTCTTT.

The V and J genes are TRBV9 and TRBJ1-1, with 7 nucleotides matching TRBD1. V was pared by 0 bases and J by 4 bases, with 9 bases of the junction left unmatched. Germline CDR1 is SGDLS and CDR2 is YYNGEE. This CDR3 has 16 residues. The CDR3 DNA reads TGTGCCAGCAGCGTAGCGAGTGAGGGGGCCGGCACTGAAGCTTTCTTT. Translating gives CASSVASEGAGTEAFF. Supplemented by reference TRBV9 and TRBJ1-1, the full variable domain reads DSGVTQTPKHLITATGQRVTLRCSPRSGDLSVYWYQQSLDQGLQFLIQYYNGEERAKGNILERFSAQQFPDLHSELNLSSLELGDSALYFCASSVASEGAGTEAFFGQGTRLTVV.

This clone was counted a single time. The chain combines TRBV28 with TRBJ1-5, with D possibly TRBD1 on 5 matching bases. Germline CDR1 reads MDHEN; CDR2 reads SYDVKM. The CDR3 covers 14 residues. V lost 3 bases to trimming and J lost 7 bases, with 13 bases between them. The CDR3 reads CASSFHGGGQPQHF. CDR3 DNA: TGTGCCAGCAGTTTTCACGGGGGAGGGCAGCCCCAGCATTTT.

The chain combines TRBV11-2 with TRBJ2-5; TRBD2 might be the D (5 bases). With the DNA end fitting TRBJ2-7 better, the J assignment may be wrong. The CDR3 is 13 residues long. Germline V gene lookup returns CDR1 SGHAT and CDR2 FQNNGV. The CDR3 coding sequence is TGTGCCAGCAGCGGGAGAGGCTACTACGAGCAGTACTTC. This codes for CASSGRGYYEQYF.

In regard to this clone: Additional DNA sequences in this sample encode the identical CDR3. The rearrangement uses TRBV5-6 and TRBJ2-3; D call uncertain. Trimming took 4 bases from V and 4 from J, leaving 7 bases between them. CDR1 SGHDT and CDR2 YYEEEE come from the germline V gene. This CDR3 has 12 amino acids. CDR3 region: CASSIGPDTQYF. Here the CDR3 DNA reads TGTGCCAGCAGCATCGGTCCAGATACGCAGTATTTT.

The chain combines TRBV2 with TRBJ2-3, with 9 bases aligning to TRBD2. The CDR3 is 14 residues long. Trimming removed 8 bases from V and 4 bases from J; junction bases left unmatched: 7. The germline CDR1 and CDR2 sequences are SNHLY and FYNNEI. The CDR3 here is CASGSGSSPDTQYF. The CDR3 bases are TGTGCCAGCGGTAGCGGGAGCTCCCCAGATACGCAGTATTTT.

This clone was found a few times. This CDR3 is also generated by other DNA sequences in the sample. The V gene is TRBV7-9, the J gene TRBJ2-7, with TRBD1 matching 10 bases. The CDR3 loop spans 13 amino acids. CDR1 and CDR2 from the germline V gene are SEHNR and FQNEAQ (reference sequence). Trimming at V came to 4 bases and at J to 4 bases, leaving 1 base not matched to a gene. CDR3 in amino acids: CASSWTGGYEQYF. The CDR3 coding sequence is TGTGCCAGCAGCTGGACAGGGGGATACGAGCAGTACTTC.

The gene calls are TRBV28 and TRBJ2-7, with D maybe TRBD2 (6 bases). There are 14 residues in the CDR3. V was shortened by 5 bases and J by 6 bases, with 17 bases between the two germline ends. Per the germline V gene, CDR1 is MDHEN and CDR2 is SYDVKM. The chain's CDR3 is CASSPLEEGPEQYF. CDR3 coding DNA: TGTGCCAGCAGTCCTTTGGAGGAGGGTCCCGAGCAGTACTTC.

The chain recombines TRBV6-1 with TRBJ1-4; maybe TRBD1 (6 bases). V dropped 1 base and J dropped 2 bases, with 11 bases sitting between them. Germline V gene sequence: CDR1 MNHNS, CDR2 SASEGT. This CDR3 has 16 residues. The CDR3 DNA reads TGTGCCAGCAGTGAAGGAAGGGGGAGGACTAATGAAAAACTGTTTTTT. Translated, it gives CASSEGRGRTNEKLFF.

CDR3: CASRLGISPLHF. The CDR3 DNA reads TGTGCCAGCAGGCTGGGGATCTCACCCCTCCACTTT. This chain links TRBV27 with TRBJ1-6; no firm D call. Germline CDR1 and CDR2: MNHEY and SMNVEV (reference sequence). The V gene lost 6 bases and the J gene lost 10 bases, with 10 bases spanning the gap. This CDR3 comprises 12 residues.

The chain is built from TRBV7-3 and TRBJ2-7; D possibly uses TRBD1 or TRBD2 (5 bases each). The V gene lost 8 bases and the J gene lost 5 bases, with 19 bases spanning the gap. Germline CDR1 SGHTA, CDR2 FQGTGA. The CDR3 is 14 amino acids. CDR3 amino acids: CASSRGPRGDEQYF. In DNA, the CDR3 is TGTGCCAGCTCGAGGGGACCGCGCGGCGACGAGCAGTACTTC.